A single sample is the source of the 19 T cell receptor beta chains below, sequenced in a study of T cells in Graves' hyperthyroidism and ophthalmopathy. TCR beta CDR3 regions were amplified from RNA transcripts. Primed by the HTBI set, a first-round RT-PCR was run on the TCR CDR3. From the multiplex PCR reads, TCRdb called clonotypes with MiXCR, one entry per CDR3 protein. The sample contains fewer than 850,000 distinct CDR3 sequences, 15% to 20% of which appear only once. Input material: blood. Receptors originate from a man in his fifties or sixties with Graves' hyperthyroidism.

This rearrangement joins TRBV9 to TRBJ2-5; no clear D gene. V was clipped by 2 bases and J by 5 bases, with 10 bases between them. Germline CDR1 SGDLS, CDR2 YYNGEE. CDR3 length equals 13 residues. The CDR3 nucleotides are TGTGCCAGCAGCGTTTATCTTGGGGAGACCCAGTACTTC. It translates to CASSVYLGETQYF.

This clonotype was seen a few times. V gene TRBV3-1 combines with J gene TRBJ1-2; no definite D call. Germline V gene data show CDR1 as LGHDT and CDR2 as YNNKEL (reference sequence). Trimming took 0 bases from V and 0 from J, leaving 11 bases between them. The length of the CDR3 is 16 residues. The CDR3 is CASSQDGRITNYGYTF. The CDR3 DNA sequence: TGTGCCAGCAGCCAAGACGGACGGATAACTAACTATGGCTACACCTTC.

Many counts were recorded for this clonotype. The chain carries TRBV6-1 and TRBJ1-3; tentatively, D is TRBD1 (5 bases). V gave up 6 bases and J gave up 0 bases, with 15 bases separating them. The CDR3 has 16 amino acids. Germline V lookup: CDR1 MNHNS, CDR2 SASEGT. The CDR3 is CASSLGLPTSGNTIYF. The CDR3 DNA sequence: TGTGCCAGCAGCCTGGGACTGCCAACCTCTGGAAACACCATATATTTT.

This clonotype was detected ten times or more. The CDR3 DNA reads TGCGCCAGCAGCTCCAGACTTGAGTCCCACGAGCAGTACTTC. As protein: CASSSRLESHEQYF. The J gene is TRBJ2-7, the V gene TRBV5-1; D is uncertain. Germline V gene data show CDR1 as SGHRS and CDR2 as YFSETQ. This CDR3 comprises 14 residues. With 3 bases removed from V and 5 bases from J, the gap between germline ends came to 15 bases.

As regards this clonotype: This may stem from a read error, because a much larger clone lies one nucleotide away. V is TRBV11-2 and J is TRBJ2-5, with D perhaps TRBD2 (5 bases). CDR1 is SGHAT and CDR2 is FQNNGV in the germline V gene. Trimming left V 1 base short and J 5 bases short, with 14 bases between. This CDR3 has 15 amino acids. The CDR3 here is CASSLGLGDWETQYF. The CDR3 DNA reads TGTGCCAGCAGCTTAGGCCTGGGAGATTGGGAGACCCAGTACTTC.

This clonotype was counted ten times or more. This rearrangement joins TRBV7-2 to TRBJ2-2; possible D gene TRBD2, 5 bases. This CDR3 is 15 amino acids long. Germline loops: CDR1 SGHTA, CDR2 FQGNSA. V lost 3 bases to trimming and J lost 6 bases, with 14 bases between them. CDR3 sequence reads: CASSFGVGRAGELFF. The CDR3 coding sequence is TGTGCCAGCAGCTTCGGGGTAGGGCGAGCCGGGGAGCTGTTTTTT.

This clonotype appeared many times. J is TRBJ2-7 and V is TRBV13; D remains unclear. Germline V gene data show CDR1 as PRHDT and CDR2 as FYEKMQ (reference sequence). The CDR3 spans 13 residues. V was pared by 1 base and J by 4 bases, with 8 bases between. CDR3 nucleotide sequence: TGTGCCAGCAGCTTAGCGAAACCTTACGAGCAGTACTTC. Translation gives CASSLAKPYEQYF. Filled out from reference TRBV13 and TRBJ2-7, the complete variable domain reads AAGVIQSPRHLIKEKRETATLKCYPIPRHDTVYWYQQGPGQDPQFLISFYEKMQSDKGSIPDRFSAQQFSDYHSELNMSSLELGDSALYFCASSLAKPYEQYFGPGTRLTVT.

The chain joins TRBV6-1 to TRBJ1-2; TRBD1 is a possible D gene (5 bases). Germline CDR1 reads MNHNS; CDR2 reads SASEGT. Trimming removed 6 bases from V and 5 bases from J, with 19 bases in between. This CDR3 region has 15 residues. The CDR3 spells CASRDFTGTEYGYTF. DNA for the CDR3: TGTGCCAGCAGGGATTTCACCGGGACCGAGTATGGCTACACCTTC.

This clonotype has more than one count but fewer than ten. The chain recombines TRBV5-8 with TRBJ1-3; TRBD1 is a possible D gene (6 bases). The ends were cut back, 3 bases at V and 1 base at J, with 8 bases in the middle. Looked up from germline, CDR1 is SGHTS and CDR2 is YDEGEE. This CDR3 region has 14 residues. The CDR3 loop reads CASSSGQSGNTIYF. CDR3 nucleotides: TGTGCCAGCAGCTCAGGACAGTCTGGAAACACCATATATTTT.

CDR3 in amino acids: CASSPRGVGGRPETQYF. In DNA form, the CDR3 reads TGTGCCAGCAGCCCCCGGGGTGTGGGAGGCCGCCCAGAGACCCAGTACTTC. V and J are TRBV11-3 and TRBJ2-5; the D gene is possibly TRBD2 (6 bases). The CDR3 has 17 amino acids. Germline V CDR1 and CDR2: SGHNT, YENEEA. V was clipped by 5 bases and J by 4 bases, with 23 bases between them.

The chain carries TRBV11-2 and TRBJ2-1; 9 bases align to TRBD2. The CDR3 spans 17 residues. CDR1 SGHAT and CDR2 FQNNGV come from the germline V gene. V lost 1 base and J lost 1; bases outside the gene matches: 5. CDR3 bases: TGTGCCAGCAGCTTAGTGACTAGCGGACAATCCTACAATGAGCAGTTCTTC. Protein product: CASSLVTSGQSYNEQFF.

This clonotype came up many times. The chain links TRBV4-2 to TRBJ2-5; D might be TRBD2 (6 bases). Germline values: CDR1 LGHNA, CDR2 YNFKEQ. The CDR3 is made up of 13 amino acids. The V and J ends lost 3 bases and 3 bases respectively, with 8 bases between them. The CDR3 loop is CASSHEREETQYF. CDR3 in DNA: TGTGCCAGCAGCCATGAGCGGGAAGAGACCCAGTACTTC.

This clonotype was counted ten times or more. This chain connects TRBV7-6 to TRBJ1-1, with D possibly matching TRBD1 (5 bases). Trimming took 5 bases from V and 0 from J, leaving 13 bases between them. Germline CDR1 SGHVS, CDR2 FNYEAQ. The CDR3 has 15 amino acids. The DNA of the CDR3 is TGTGCCAGCAGCCCTCCCAGGGATTTGAACACTGAAGCTTTCTTT. It is translated as CASSPPRDLNTEAFF.

The chain combines TRBV27 with TRBJ2-3; D is possibly TRBD2 (6 bases). Germline CDR1 and CDR2: MNHEY and SMNVEV (reference sequence). There are 15 residues in the CDR3. V lost 5 bases to trimming and J lost 1 base, with 13 bases between them. The CDR3 DNA reads TGTGCCAGCAGTCGCCAGCGGAGGGGCACAGATACGCAGTATTTT. Translating it yields CASSRQRRGTDTQYF.

V and J are TRBV27 and TRBJ1-4; D is uncertain. CDR3 size: 15 residues. With 0 bases removed from V and 4 bases from J, the gap between germline ends came to 9 bases. Per germline, CDR1 MNHEY and CDR2 SMNVEV (reference sequence). The CDR3 region has the DNA TGTGCCAGCAGTTTATCAAGGCAGCTTAATGAAAAACTGTTTTTT. Translation: CASSLSRQLNEKLFF.

V is TRBV28 and J is TRBJ2-1, with 11 bases aligning to TRBD2. J gave up 9 bases and V 1 base, and 5 bases lay outside the gene matches. CDR1 and CDR2 (germline): MDHEN, SYDVKM. The CDR3 has 15 amino acids. The CDR3 sequence is CASSLYASGRSEQFF. DNA of the CDR3: TGTGCCAGCAGTTTATACGCTAGCGGGAGGTCTGAGCAGTTCTTC.

This clonotype occurred a few times. V usage is TRBV6-2 or TRBV6-3 and J usage is TRBJ2-2; TRBD2 matches at 7 bases. CDR3 length: 15 amino acids. Trimming took 7 bases from V and 2 from J; bases not matched to a gene: 7. Germline V gene data show CDR1 as MNHEY and CDR2 as SVGEGT. CDR3 in DNA: TGTGCCAGCAAGGAGAGCGGGATTAACACCGGGGAGCTGTTTTTT. Translated, it gives CASKESGINTGELFF.

The chain has TRBV29-1 and TRBJ2-7; 7 positions agree with TRBD1. V was pared by 5 bases and J by 1 base, with 8 bases of the junction left unmatched. Per germline, CDR1 SQVTM and CDR2 ANQGSEA. CDR3 length: 14 amino acids. The CDR3 loop reads CSVSGTVTSYEQYF. As DNA, the CDR3 is TGCAGCGTTTCTGGGACAGTAACATCCTACGAGCAGTACTTC.

This clonotype has a handful of counts. One end of the junction is discordant with germline, which a read error may explain. The gene calls are TRBV15 and TRBJ2-1; 8 bases are a match to TRBD1. CDR3 length: 15 residues. Germline CDR1 reads LNHNV; CDR2 reads YYDKDF (reference sequence). This CDR3 reads CATCRERTGLNEQFF. CDR3 nucleotides: TGTGCCACCTGCAGAGAGAGGACAGGGTTGAATGAGCAGTTCTTC.